The 17 T cell receptor beta chains reported below all come from one sample, sequenced in a study of T cells in Graves' hyperthyroidism and ophthalmopathy. Authors of the study amplified TCR beta CDR3 regions from RNA transcripts. During a first-round RT-PCR of the TCR CDR3, the HTBI primer set was used. TCRdb redid the calling of the multiplex PCR reads with MiXCR, one entry per CDR3 protein. Among around 690,000 distinct CDR3 sequences listed, roughly a sixth were seen once. The specimen sequenced was blood. Receptors originate from a man between 45 and 60 years old with Graves' hyperthyroidism.

J is TRBJ1-4 and V is TRBV7-9; D may be TRBD1 (6 bases). The CDR3 sequence is 15 residues long. Trimming removed 3 bases from V and 4 bases from J, with 12 bases in between. The germline gives CDR1 SEHNR, CDR2 FQNEAQ (reference sequence). The CDR3 reads CASSFGNRVNEKLFF. In DNA form, the CDR3 reads TGTGCCAGCAGCTTTGGCAACAGGGTTAATGAAAAACTGTTTTTT.

This clonotype has just one count. The chain couples TRBV27 to TRBJ1-2, with 8 bases identical to TRBD1. Trimming at V came to 6 bases and at J to 0 bases, leaving 0 bases not matched to a gene. This CDR3 has 13 residues. Germline CDR1 is MNHEY and CDR2 is SMNVEV (reference sequence). The CDR3 coding sequence is TGTGCCAGCAGGACAGGGGCTAACTATGGCTACACCTTC. Translation: CASRTGANYGYTF.

This clonotype was seen at least ten times. The chain couples TRBV15 to TRBJ2-3; D remains ambiguous. V lost 0 bases and J 0 bases, leaving 1 base between the germline ends. Germline assignment: CDR1 LNHNV and CDR2 YYDKDF (reference sequence). This CDR3 contains 13 residues. The CDR3 loop reads CATSRESTDTQYF. CDR3 in DNA: TGTGCCACCAGCAGAGAAAGCACAGATACGCAGTATTTT.

The chain uses TRBV7-9 and TRBJ2-1, with 10 bases that match TRBD2. After removal of 1 base from V and 5 bases from J, the junction contained 5 bases not matched to a gene. Germline lookup yields CDR1 SEHNR and CDR2 FQNEAQ (reference sequence). The length of the CDR3 is 16 residues. The chain's CDR3 is CASSLVALAGDNEQFF. The DNA for the CDR3 is TGTGCCAGCAGCTTAGTAGCCCTAGCGGGAGACAATGAGCAGTTCTTC. Drawing the rest from reference TRBV7-9 and TRBJ2-1, the complete variable domain is DTGVSQNPRHKITKRGQNVTFRCDPISEHNRLYWYRQTLGQGPEFLTYFQNEAQLEKSRLLSDRFSAERPKGSFSTLEIQRTEQGDSAMYLCASSLVALAGDNEQFFGPGTRLTVL.

CDR3 loop: CASSRPGQATTVSQEQYF. CDR3 nucleotides: TGTGCCAGCAGTCGACCGGGACAGGCGACCACCGTTAGTCAGGAGCAGTACTTC. The chain couples TRBV28 to TRBJ2-7, with 8 bases fitting TRBD1. The CDR3 is 18 amino acids. CDR1 and CDR2 (germline): MDHEN, SYDVKM. V dropped 5 bases and J dropped 7; count of bases not matched to a gene: 22. The full variable domain, rest sourced from reference TRBV28 and TRBJ2-7, is DVKVTQSSRYLVKRTGEKVFLECVQDMDHENMFWYRQDPGLGLRLIYFSYDVKMKEKGDIPEGYSVSREKKERFSLILESASTNQTSMYLCASSRPGQATTVSQEQYFGPGTRLTVT.

This clonotype has more than one count but fewer than ten. The rearrangement joins TRBV20-1 to TRBJ2-6, with D possibly TRBD1 on 6 matching bases. The CDR3 contains 15 residues. Trimming removed 4 bases at V and 0 bases at J, with 10 bases between. Germline-derived CDR1 and CDR2 are DFQATT and SNEGSKA (reference sequence). CDR3 sequence: CSAINRDSGANVLTF. The CDR3 DNA reads as TGCAGTGCTATAAACAGGGACTCTGGGGCCAACGTCCTGACTTTC.

This clonotype was picked up many times. The gene calls are TRBV28 and TRBJ1-2, with a tentative D call TRBD1 (6 bases). V was pared by 5 bases and J by 1 base, with 11 bases between. This CDR3 is 14 amino acids long. Germline assignment: CDR1 MDHEN and CDR2 SYDVKM. For the CDR3, the DNA is TGTGCCAGCAGTCGGACAGCGTTTAACTATGGCTACACCTTC. It encodes CASSRTAFNYGYTF.

This clonotype was observed a few times. At one end the junction does not follow the germline gene, possibly because of a read error. This chain links TRBV7-7 with TRBJ2-1; TRBD2 might be the D (6 bases). Per germline, CDR1 SSHAT and CDR2 FNYEAQ (reference sequence). There are 14 residues in the CDR3. Written as DNA, the CDR3 is TGTGCTAGCAGCATGGGACTGGCCGCCGGTGAGCAGTTCTTC. Translation gives CASSMGLAAGEQFF.

This sequence joins TRBV20-1 and TRBJ2-7, with D possibly matching TRBD1 (6 bases). V shed 6 bases and J shed 0 bases, with 15 bases lying between them. CDR3 length equals 14 residues. Germline values: CDR1 DFQATT, CDR2 SNEGSKA (reference sequence). The CDR3 is CSAETGLSSYEQYF. The CDR3 DNA is TGCAGTGCAGAAACAGGGCTGAGCTCCTACGAGCAGTACTTC.

The gene calls are TRBV29-1 and TRBJ1-5; tentatively, D is TRBD1 (6 bases). CDR3 size: 13 residues. The V gene's germline CDR1 is SQVTM and CDR2 ANQGSEA. V lost 3 bases and J 7 bases, leaving 13 bases between the germline ends. The CDR3 spells CSVDSGDNQPQHF. The CDR3 bases are TGCAGCGTTGACTCAGGGGACAACCAGCCCCAGCATTTT.

The chain couples TRBV20-1 to TRBJ2-7, with 12 positions matching TRBD2. V shed 1 base, J shed 3 bases, and the junction held 7 bases outside the gene matches. Per germline, CDR1 DFQATT and CDR2 SNEGSKA (reference sequence). This CDR3 contains 16 residues. The CDR3: CSARGLTSGSNYEQYF. In nucleotides, the CDR3 is TGCAGTGCTAGAGGGTTGACTAGCGGGAGTAACTACGAGCAGTACTTC.

This clonotype was picked up many times. The genes are TRBV7-9 and TRBJ2-7; 7 bases fit TRBD1. The CDR3 loop spans 13 amino acids. Losses at the gene ends were 5 bases for V and 7 bases for J; bases not matched to a gene: 8. Germline values: CDR1 SEHNR, CDR2 FQNEAQ (reference sequence). The CDR3: CASSPTGAEEQYF. In DNA form, the CDR3 reads TGTGCCAGCAGCCCAACAGGGGCGGAAGAGCAGTACTTC. The variable domain in full, with the rest retrieved from reference TRBV7-9 and TRBJ2-7, is DTGVSQNPRHKITKRGQNVTFRCDPISEHNRLYWYRQTLGQGPEFLTYFQNEAQLEKSRLLSDRFSAERPKGSFSTLEIQRTEQGDSAMYLCASSPTGAEEQYFGPGTRLTVT.

This clonotype was seen a single time. This chain links TRBV5-1 with TRBJ2-3; TRBD1 is a possible D gene (6 bases). CDR3 size: 15 residues. The ends were cut back, 3 bases at V and 4 bases at J, with 15 bases in the middle. Germline CDR1 reads SGHRS; CDR2 reads YFSETQ. The DNA for the CDR3 is TGCGCCAGCAGCTGGGGGCCTGAGGGAGCAGATACGCAGTATTTT. This sequence encodes CASSWGPEGADTQYF.

As for this clonotype: Given a much more abundant clone one base away, this may be a read error. V is TRBV7-9 and J is TRBJ1-2, with 7 nucleotides matching TRBD1. Germline CDR1 and CDR2: SEHNR and FQNEAQ (reference sequence). The CDR3 loop spans 14 amino acids. V trimming: 1 base; J trimming: 3 bases; junction bases outside the gene matches: 2. This chain's CDR3 is CASSLVGQDYGYTF. In nucleotides, the CDR3 is TGTGCCAGCAGCTTAGTAGGACAGGACTATGGCTACACCTTC.

About this clonotype: A read error may be the cause here, since a much bigger clone is one base away. This sequence joins TRBV30 and TRBJ2-7; D not certain. V was cut by 5 bases and J by 4 bases, with 18 bases left in between. The germline gives CDR1 GTSNPN, CDR2 SVGIG (reference sequence). This CDR3 is 14 amino acids long. The CDR3 nucleotides read TGTGCCTGGGTCGGGCAGGACGGAGCGTACGAGCAGTACTTC. Protein sequence: CAWVGQDGAYEQYF.

This clonotype was seen repeatedly, ten times or more. The chain recombines TRBV16 with TRBJ2-7, with D tentatively TRBD2 (5 bases). The germline gives CDR1 KGHSY, CDR2 FQNENV. Trimming pared 0 bases from V and 1 base from J, leaving 13 bases between. This CDR3 has 16 residues. DNA of the CDR3: TGTGCCAGCAGCCAATCGCCGGGGAATTTGTCCTACGAGCAGTACTTC. It is translated as CASSQSPGNLSYEQYF.

This clonotype was recorded only once. This rearrangement joins TRBV2 to TRBJ2-7; D remains ambiguous. CDR3 size: 16 residues. The ends were cut back, 5 bases at V and 1 base at J, with 18 bases in the middle. Germline V gene lookup returns CDR1 SNHLY and CDR2 FYNNEI. In DNA form, the CDR3 reads TGTGCCAGCAGTTCCTCCCAGCTGGGCCGGTCCTACGAGCAGTACTTC. Translation gives CASSSSQLGRSYEQYF.